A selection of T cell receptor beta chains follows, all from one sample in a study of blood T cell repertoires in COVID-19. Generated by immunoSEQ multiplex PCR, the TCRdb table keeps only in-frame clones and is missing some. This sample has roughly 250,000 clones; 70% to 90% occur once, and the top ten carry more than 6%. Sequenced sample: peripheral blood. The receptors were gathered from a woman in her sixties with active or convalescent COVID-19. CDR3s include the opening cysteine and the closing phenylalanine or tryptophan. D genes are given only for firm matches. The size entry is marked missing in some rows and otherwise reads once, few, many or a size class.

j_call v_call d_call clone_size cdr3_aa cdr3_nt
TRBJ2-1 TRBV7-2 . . CASSLAAREQFF TGTGCCAGCAGCTTAGCAGCCCGGGAGCAGTTCTTC
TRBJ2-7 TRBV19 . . CASSIDGSEQYF TGTGCCAGTAGTATTGACGGGTCTGAGCAGTACTTC
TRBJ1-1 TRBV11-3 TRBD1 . CASSSALDRPPFF TGTGCCAGCAGCTCGGCTTTGGACAGGCCACCTTTCTTT
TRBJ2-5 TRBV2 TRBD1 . CANQDRGETQYF TGTGCCAACCAAGACAGGGGTGAGACCCAGTACTTC
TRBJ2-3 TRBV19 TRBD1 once CASSVTGGSTDTQYF TGTGCCAGTAGTGTCACAGGGGGAAGCACAGATACGCAGTATTTT
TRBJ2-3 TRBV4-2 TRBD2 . CASSGQRGITDTQYF TGTGCCAGCAGCGGCCAGCGGGGAATCACAGATACGCAGTATTTT
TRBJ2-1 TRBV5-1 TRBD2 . CASSSGLAGGVWNEQFF TGCGCCAGCAGCTCGGGACTAGCGGGAGGGGTTTGGAATGAGCAGTTCTTC
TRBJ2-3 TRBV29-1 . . CSVQGSAITDTQYF TGCAGCGTTCAAGGGAGCGCCATCACAGATACGCAGTATTTT
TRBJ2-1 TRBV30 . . CAWSEGFHEQFF TGTGCCTGGAGTGAGGGGTTCCATGAGCAGTTCTTC
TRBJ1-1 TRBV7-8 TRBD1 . CASSLALGRGSEAFF TGTGCCAGCAGCTTAGCGCTAGGCAGGGGGTCTGAAGCTTTCTTT
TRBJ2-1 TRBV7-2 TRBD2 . CASSLVGTRNEQFF TGTGCCAGCAGCTTAGTTGGGACTAGAAATGAGCAGTTCTTC
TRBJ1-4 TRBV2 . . CASSRQPNEKLFF TGTGCCAGCAGTAGACAGCCTAATGAAAAACTGTTTTTT
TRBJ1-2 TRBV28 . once CASSQTGFYGYTF TGTGCCAGCAGTCAAACAGGGTTCTATGGCTACACCTTC
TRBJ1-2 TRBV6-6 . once CASYSSDYGYTF TGTGCCAGCTATTCGAGTGACTATGGCTACACCTTC
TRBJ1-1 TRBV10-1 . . CASGDGIGAFF TGCGCCAGCGGAGATGGAATTGGAGCTTTCTTT
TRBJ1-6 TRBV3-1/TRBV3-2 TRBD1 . CASSQDPWAGGSPLHF TGTGCCAGCAGCCAAGATCCGTGGGCAGGGGGATCACCCCTCCACTTT
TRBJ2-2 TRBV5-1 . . CASSLYGLGGGELFF TGCGCCAGCAGCTTGTACGGTCTCGGTGGTGGGGAGCTGTTTTTT
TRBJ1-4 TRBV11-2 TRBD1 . CASSPLPTGGDEKLFF TGTGCCAGCAGCCCACTCCCGACAGGGGGCGATGAAAAACTGTTTTTT
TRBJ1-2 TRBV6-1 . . CASSEDRGGALGGYTF TGTGCCAGCAGTGAGGACCGGGGGGGTGCCTTGGGAGGCTACACCTTC
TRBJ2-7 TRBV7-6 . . CASSLRLAGYEQYF TGTGCCAGCAGCCTGCGGCTAGCTGGCTACGAGCAGTACTTC
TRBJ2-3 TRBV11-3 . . CASSVTGEYADTQYF TGTGCCAGCAGCGTAACGGGAGAGTACGCAGATACGCAGTATTTT
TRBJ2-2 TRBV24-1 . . CATSAGTNTGELFF TGTGCCACCTCGGCCGGGACAAACACCGGGGAGCTGTTTTTT
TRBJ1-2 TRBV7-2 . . CASNLGGGYTF TGTGCCAGCAACCTGGGAGGAGGCTACACCTTC
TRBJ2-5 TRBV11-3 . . CASSDWYEGDLQETQYF TGTGCCAGCAGCGACTGGTACGAGGGGGACCTACAAGAGACCCAGTACTTC
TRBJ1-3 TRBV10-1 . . CASSPDSGNRNTIYF TGCGCCAGCAGTCCCGACTCGGGGAATAGAAACACCATATATTTT
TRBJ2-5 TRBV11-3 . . CASSRGGASGLGETQYF TGTGCCAGCAGCCGGGGAGGCGCGAGCGGACTCGGGGAGACCCAGTACTTC
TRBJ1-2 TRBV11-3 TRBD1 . CASSSGQVLGYTF TGTGCCAGCAGCTCAGGACAGGTTCTTGGCTACACCTTC
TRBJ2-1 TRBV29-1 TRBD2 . CSVEVAGGSEQFF TGCAGCGTTGAGGTAGCGGGGGGGAGTGAGCAGTTCTTC
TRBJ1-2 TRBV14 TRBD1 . CASSGTGLANYGYTF TGTGCCAGCAGCGGGACAGGGCTAGCTAACTATGGCTACACCTTC
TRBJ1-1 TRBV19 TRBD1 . CASSTRGTGDLGAFF TGTGCCAGTAGCACAAGGGGGACAGGGGACCTGGGAGCTTTCTTT
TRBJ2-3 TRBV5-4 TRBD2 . CASSFQRGLSTDTQYF TGTGCCAGCAGTTTCCAGCGGGGGCTTAGCACAGATACGCAGTATTTT
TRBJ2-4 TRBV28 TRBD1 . CASSKTGTAQNIQYF TGTGCCAGCAGCAAGACCGGGACAGCCCAAAACATTCAGTACTTC
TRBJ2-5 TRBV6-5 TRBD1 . CASSLQGAGETQYF TGTGCCAGCAGTCTACAGGGGGCTGGAGAGACCCAGTACTTC
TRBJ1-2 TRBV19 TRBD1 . CASSPTYPRDSFVYGYTF TGTGCCAGTAGTCCCACTTACCCCCGGGACAGCTTCGTCTATGGCTACACCTTC
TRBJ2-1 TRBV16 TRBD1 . CASSLGQGENEQFF TGTGCCAGCAGCCTGGGACAGGGAGAGAATGAGCAGTTCTTC
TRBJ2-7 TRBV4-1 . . CASSQDPVPPSYEQYF TGCGCCAGCAGCCAAGATCCCGTTCCCCCCTCCTACGAGCAGTACTTC
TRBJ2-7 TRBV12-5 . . CASGLQGIHEQYF TGTGCTAGTGGTTTGCAGGGTATCCACGAGCAGTACTTC
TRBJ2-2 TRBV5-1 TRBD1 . CASSTGGANTGELFF TGCGCCAGCAGTACAGGGGGCGCGAACACCGGGGAGCTGTTTTTT
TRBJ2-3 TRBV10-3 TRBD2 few CAITSGRAEGADTQYF TGTGCCATCACTAGCGGGAGGGCCGAAGGGGCAGATACGCAGTATTTT
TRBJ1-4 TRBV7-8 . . CASSLLRPDSTNEKLFF TGTGCCAGCAGCTTATTGAGGCCGGACTCAACTAATGAAAAACTGTTTTTT
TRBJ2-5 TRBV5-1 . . CASFTGDQETQYF TGCGCCAGTTTCACGGGGGATCAGGAGACCCAGTACTTC
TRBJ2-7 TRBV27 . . CASSNGWASPSSYEQYF TGTGCCAGCAGCAATGGGTGGGCTAGCCCGAGCTCCTACGAGCAGTACTTC
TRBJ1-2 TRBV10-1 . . CASIPPLRAAGYGYTF TGCGCCAGCATCCCACCCCTCAGGGCGGCGGGATATGGCTACACCTTC
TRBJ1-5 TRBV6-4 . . CASSEGANQPQHF TGTGCCAGCAGTGAAGGGGCGAATCAGCCCCAGCATTTT
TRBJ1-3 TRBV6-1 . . CASSEVEGGTSGNTIYF TGTGCCAGCAGTGAAGTAGAGGGAGGGACGTCTGGAAACACCATATATTTT
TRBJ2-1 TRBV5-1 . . CASSTTGESYNEQFF TGCGCCAGCAGCACAACAGGTGAATCCTACAATGAGCAGTTCTTC
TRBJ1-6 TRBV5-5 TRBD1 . CASSSGQVRLNSPLHF TGTGCCAGCAGCTCGGGACAGGTCCGACTTAATTCACCCCTCCACTTT
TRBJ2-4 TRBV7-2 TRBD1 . CASSSPTGRNIQYF TGTGCCAGCAGCTCCCCGACAGGGAGAAACATTCAGTACTTC
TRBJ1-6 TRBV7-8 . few CASSPRTATLSPLHF TGTGCCAGCAGCCCAAGGACAGCCACCCTTTCACCCCTCCACTTT
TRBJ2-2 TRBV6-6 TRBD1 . CASSRYPGTGNTGELFF TGTGCCAGCAGTAGATACCCCGGGACAGGGAACACCGGGGAGCTGTTTTTT
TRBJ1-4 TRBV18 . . CASTPGQGRDEKLFF TGTGCCAGCACACCAGGTCAGGGGAGGGATGAAAAACTGTTTTTT
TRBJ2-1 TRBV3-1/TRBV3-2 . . CASSQDLVSNNEQFF TGTGCCAGCAGCCAAGATCTAGTATCTAACAATGAGCAGTTCTTC
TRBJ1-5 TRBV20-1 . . CSASPGAQHF TGCAGTGCCAGCCCAGGGGCCCAGCATTTT
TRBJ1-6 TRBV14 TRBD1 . CASSQVEGGNSYNSPLHF TGTGCCAGCAGCCAAGTAGAAGGGGGCAACTCCTATAATTCACCCCTCCACTTT
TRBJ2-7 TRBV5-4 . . CASSSGQFYEQYF TGTGCCAGCAGCTCGGGACAATTCTACGAGCAGTACTTC
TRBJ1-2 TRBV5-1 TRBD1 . CASSLGDRSYGYTF TGCGCCAGCAGCTTGGGGGACAGATCCTATGGCTACACCTTC
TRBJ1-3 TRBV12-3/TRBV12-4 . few CASSLERGAVYF TGTGCCAGCAGTTTAGAGCGGGGTGCGGTATATTTT